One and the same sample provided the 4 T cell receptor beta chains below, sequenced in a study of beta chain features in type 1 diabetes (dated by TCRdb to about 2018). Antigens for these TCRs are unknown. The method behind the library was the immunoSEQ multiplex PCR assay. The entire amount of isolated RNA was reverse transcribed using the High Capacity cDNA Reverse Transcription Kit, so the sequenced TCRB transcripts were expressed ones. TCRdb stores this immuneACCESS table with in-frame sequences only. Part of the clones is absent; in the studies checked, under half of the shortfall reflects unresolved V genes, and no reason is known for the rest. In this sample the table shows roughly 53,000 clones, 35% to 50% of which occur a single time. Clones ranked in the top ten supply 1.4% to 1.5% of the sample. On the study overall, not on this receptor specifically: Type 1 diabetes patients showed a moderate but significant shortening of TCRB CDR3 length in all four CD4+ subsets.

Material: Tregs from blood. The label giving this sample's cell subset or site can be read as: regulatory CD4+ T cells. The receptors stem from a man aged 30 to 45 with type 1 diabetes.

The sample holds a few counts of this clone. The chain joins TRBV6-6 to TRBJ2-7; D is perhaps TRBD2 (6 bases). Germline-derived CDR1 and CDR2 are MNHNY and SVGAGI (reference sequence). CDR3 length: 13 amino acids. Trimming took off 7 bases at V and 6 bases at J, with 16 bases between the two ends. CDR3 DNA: TGTGCCAGCACCGTCGGGACTCCGGGCGAGCAGTACTTC. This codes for CASTVGTPGEQYF.

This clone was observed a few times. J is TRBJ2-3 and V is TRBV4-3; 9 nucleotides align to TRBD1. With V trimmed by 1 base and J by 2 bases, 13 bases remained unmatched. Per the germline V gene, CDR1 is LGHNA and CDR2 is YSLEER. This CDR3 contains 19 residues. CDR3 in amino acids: CASSQATYRGRYVTDTQYF. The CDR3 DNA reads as TGCGCCAGCAGCCAAGCAACCTACAGGGGGCGATATGTCACAGATACGCAGTATTTT.

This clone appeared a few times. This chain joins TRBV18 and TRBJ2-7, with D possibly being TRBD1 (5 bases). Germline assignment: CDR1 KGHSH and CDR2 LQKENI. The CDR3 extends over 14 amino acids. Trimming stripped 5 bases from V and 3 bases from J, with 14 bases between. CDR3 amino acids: CASSAGFQGYEQYF. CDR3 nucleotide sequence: TGTGCCAGCTCAGCCGGGTTCCAGGGCTACGAGCAGTACTTC. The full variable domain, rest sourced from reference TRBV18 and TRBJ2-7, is NAGVMQNPRHLVRRRGQEARLRCSPMKGHSHVYWYRQLPEEGLKFMVYLQKENIIDESGMPKERFSAEFPKEGPSILRIQQVVRGDSAAYFCASSAGFQGYEQYFGPGTRLTVT.

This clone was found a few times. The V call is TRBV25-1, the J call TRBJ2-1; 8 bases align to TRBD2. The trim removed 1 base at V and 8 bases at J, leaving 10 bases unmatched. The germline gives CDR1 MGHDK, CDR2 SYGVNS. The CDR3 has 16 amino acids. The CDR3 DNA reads TGTGCCAGCAGTGAATTAGGACTAGCCGACTCCGATGAGCAGTTCTTC. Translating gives CASSELGLADSDEQFF. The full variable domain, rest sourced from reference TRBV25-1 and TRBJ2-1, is EADIYQTPRYLVIGTGKKITLECSQTMGHDKMYWYQQDPGMELHLIHYSYGVNSTEKGDLSSESTVSRIRTEHFPLTLESARPSHTSQYLCASSELGLADSDEQFFGPGTRLTVL.